This is a list of T cell receptor beta chains from one sample in a study of cytomegalovirus exposure and HLA in healthy donors. Profiled with immunoSEQ multiplex PCR; TCRdb holds only in-frame clones, not every one. The table lists over 250,000 clones, 80% to 90% of them singletons. Sequencing input: PBMCs. Every receptor here comes from a woman aged 18 to 35 in good health and CMV-seronegative. CDR3s include the opening cysteine and the closing phenylalanine or tryptophan. The D gene is left open where the match is weak. Clone size is not always given. Where it is, it says once, few, many or a class for expanded clones.

13,TRBV11-3,TRBJ1-4,TRBD1,.,CASSLQGVEKLFF,TGTGCCAGCAGCTTGCAGGGGGTTGAAAAACTGTTTTTT
14,TRBV29-1,TRBJ1-1,TRBD1,once,CSVSQKTGGTEAFF,TGCAGCGTTTCGCAAAAGACAGGGGGCACTGAAGCTTTCTTT
14,TRBV14,TRBJ2-7,TRBD1,.,CASRGDRGFHEQYF,TGTGCCAGCAGGGGGGACAGGGGGTTCCACGAGCAGTACTTC
16,TRBV27,TRBJ2-3,.,.,CASSLISARPPDTQYF,TGTGCCAGCAGTTTAATTTCGGCGAGGCCCCCAGATACGCAGTATTTT
13,TRBV28,TRBJ1-2,.,once,CASSDLDGYGYTF,TGTGCCAGCAGTGACCTAGACGGCTATGGCTACACCTTC
15,TRBV28,TRBJ2-7,TRBD1,.,CASSLRGGNSYEQYF,TGTGCCAGCAGTTTAAGAGGGGGCAACTCCTACGAGCAGTACTTC
17,TRBV4-1,TRBJ2-7,.,once,CASSQGPPGISSYEQYF,TGCGCCAGCAGCCAAGGCCCCCCCGGGATCTCATCCTACGAGCAGTACTTC
14,TRBV11-2,TRBJ2-5,TRBD2,.,CASSSGLAGGTQYF,TGTGCCAGCAGCTCAGGACTAGCGGGAGGGACCCAGTACTTC
19,TRBV6-1,TRBJ2-7,.,few,CASSEVRDGGLAASYEQYF,TGTGCCAGCAGTGAAGTTAGGGACGGGGGGCTAGCGGCCTCCTACGAGCAGTACTTC
14,TRBV10-1,TRBJ1-6,TRBD1,.,CVDLRGQGHSPLHF,TGCGTCGACCTTAGAGGACAGGGTCACTCACCCCTCCACTTT
17,TRBV7-9,TRBJ2-4,TRBD2,.,CASSLSPPLAGGNIQYF,TGTGCCAGCAGCTTAAGTCCCCCTCTAGCGGGAGGGAACATTCAGTACTTC
17,TRBV11-3,TRBJ2-1,TRBD2,.,CASRLAGGTSSYNEQFF,TGTGCCAGCAGGCTAGCGGGGGGAACGAGCTCCTACAATGAGCAGTTCTTC
15,TRBV7-9,TRBJ1-5,TRBD1,once,CASSSTGTGGQPQHF,TGTGCCAGCAGCTCTACCGGGACAGGGGGCCAGCCCCAGCATTTT
18,TRBV7-2,TRBJ2-3,TRBD1,.,CASSLIGGTGRLADTQYF,TGTGCCAGCAGCCTTATTGGGGGGACAGGGCGATTAGCAGATACGCAGTATTTT
14,TRBV6-5,TRBJ2-1,TRBD2,.,CASGTSGAANEQFF,TGTGCCAGCGGGACTAGCGGGGCTGCCAATGAGCAGTTCTTC
13,TRBV5-1,TRBJ2-7,TRBD1,few,CASSEGTAYEQYF,TGCGCCAGCAGCGAAGGGACAGCCTACGAGCAGTACTTC
14,TRBV19,TRBJ1-4,TRBD1,.,CASKPGQENEKLFF,TGTGCCAGCAAGCCGGGACAGGAGAATGAAAAACTGTTTTTT
13,TRBV6-5,TRBJ1-1,.,.,CASTDRQTPEAFF,TGTGCCAGCACCGATAGACAGACCCCTGAAGCTTTCTTT
14,TRBV11-3,TRBJ2-3,TRBD1,.,CASSWGQTTDTQYF,TGTGCCAGCAGCTGGGGACAGACCACAGATACGCAGTATTTT
15,TRBV19,TRBJ2-2,TRBD1,.,CASSPGTGGTGELFF,TGTGCCAGTAGTCCCGGGACAGGGGGGACCGGGGAGCTGTTTTTT
13,TRBV30,TRBJ2-3,TRBD1,.,CAWATGDTDTQYF,TGTGCCTGGGCAACAGGGGACACAGATACGCAGTATTTT
13,TRBV10-1,TRBJ2-7,.,.,CASSEFTAGEQYF,TGCGCCAGCAGTGAGTTCACGGCCGGGGAGCAGTACTTC
19,TRBV30,TRBJ2-2,TRBD2,.,CAWSVSRTSGIKISGELFF,TGTGCCTGGAGTGTATCACGGACTAGCGGGATAAAGATCTCCGGGGAGCTGTTTTTT
15,TRBV10-3,TRBJ1-3,TRBD1,.,CAISESQGAGNTIYF,TGTGCCATCAGTGAGTCTCAGGGGGCTGGAAACACCATATATTTT
16,TRBV6-5,TRBJ2-5,TRBD1,.,CASSYSNQGAGETQYF,TGTGCCAGCAGTTACTCGAATCAGGGGGCTGGGGAGACCCAGTACTTC
15,TRBV5-1,TRBJ2-7,.,.,CASSPGTSPSYEQYF,TGCGCCAGCAGCCCGGGGACATCCCCCTCCTACGAGCAGTACTTC
14,TRBV21-1,TRBJ1-1,.,.,CASTTLSRGQEAFF,TGTGCCAGCACCACTCTATCCAGGGGGCAGGAAGCTTTCTTT
16,TRBV6-5,TRBJ2-7,.,.,CASSYGREPQTYEQYF,TGTGCCAGCAGTTACGGTCGCGAGCCCCAAACCTACGAGCAGTACTTC
14,TRBV7-2,TRBJ1-2,TRBD1,.,CASSFRDRRDGYTF,TGTGCCAGCAGCTTCCGGGACAGGCGGGACGGCTACACCTTC
14,TRBV13,TRBJ2-5,TRBD1,.,CASSLTTGEETQYF,TGTGCCAGCAGCCTTACGACAGGGGAAGAGACCCAGTACTTC
14,TRBV6-5,TRBJ1-2,TRBD1,.,CASSYSGQGGGYTF,TGTGCCAGCAGTTACTCCGGACAGGGAGGTGGCTACACCTTC
14,TRBV7-2,TRBJ2-3,.,.,CASSLHFFPSTQYF,TGTGCCAGCAGCTTACACTTCTTCCCGAGTACGCAGTATTTT
15,TRBV28,TRBJ1-2,TRBD1,.,CASNGGTGTNYGYTF,TGTGCCAGCAACGGCGGGACAGGCACGAACTATGGCTACACCTTC
14,TRBV10-3,TRBJ1-1,TRBD1,.,CAISGQGASTEAFF,TGTGCCATCAGTGGGCAGGGGGCGTCCACTGAAGCTTTCTTT
11,TRBV30,TRBJ2-1,.,.,CAWSVDSSQFF,TGTGCCTGGAGTGTCGACTCCTCTCAGTTCTTC
14,TRBV7-9,TRBJ1-2,.,.,CASSPRTENYGYTF,TGTGCCAGCAGCCCTCGGACAGAGAACTATGGCTACACCTTC
16,TRBV19,TRBJ2-5,TRBD1,once,CASSIDSGTGGETQYF,TGTGCCAGTAGTATAGACAGCGGGACAGGGGGAGAGACCCAGTACTTC
14,TRBV28,TRBJ1-1,.,.,CASSLSGGMTEAFF,TGTGCCAGCAGTTTATCCGGGGGGATGACTGAAGCTTTCTTT
14,TRBV7-9,TRBJ1-1,.,.,CASSLSQGGTEAFF,TGTGCCAGCAGCTTGTCCCAGGGAGGGACTGAAGCTTTCTTT
16,TRBV27,TRBJ2-2,.,once,CASIPSWESNTGELFF,TGTGCCAGCATCCCTTCCTGGGAGTCCAACACCGGGGAGCTGTTTTTT
12,TRBV25-1,TRBJ1-1,.,.,CASSEFGTEAFF,TGTGCCAGCAGTGAATTCGGCACTGAAGCTTTCTTT
12,TRBV27,TRBJ2-1,.,.,CASSLGGGEQFF,TGTGCCAGCAGTTTGGGAGGGGGGGAGCAGTTCTTC
13,TRBV11-2,TRBJ1-5,TRBD1,.,CASSQDRVQPQHF,TGTGCCAGCAGCCAAGACAGGGTTCAGCCCCAGCATTTT
18,TRBV29-1,TRBJ2-7,TRBD2,.,CSVEVGGLAGGLSYEQYF,TGCAGCGTTGAAGTTGGCGGACTAGCGGGGGGCCTCTCCTACGAGCAGTACTTC
18,TRBV7-4,TRBJ1-4,TRBD1,.,CASSSAGTGYRATEKLFF,TGTGCCAGCAGCTCAGCCGGGACAGGGTACCGTGCGACTGAAAAACTGTTTTTT
14,TRBV2,TRBJ2-1,TRBD1,.,CASRARGLYNEQFF,TGTGCCAGCAGGGCCAGGGGGCTATACAATGAGCAGTTCTTC
15,TRBV11-2,TRBJ2-7,TRBD1,.,CASSSRDRGTYEQYF,TGTGCCAGCAGCTCCCGGGACAGGGGGACGTACGAGCAGTACTTC
16,TRBV11-2,TRBJ2-2,TRBD2,.,CASSPDPGGGTGELFF,TGTGCCAGCAGCCCAGACCCCGGCGGGGGGACCGGGGAGCTGTTTTTT
16,TRBV2,TRBJ2-3,TRBD2,.,CASSEGASGSLDTQYF,TGTGCCAGCAGTGAAGGGGCTAGCGGGAGTTTGGATACGCAGTATTTT
14,TRBV13,TRBJ2-7,TRBD1,.,CASSLVGTGSEQYF,TGTGCCAGCAGCTTAGTGGGGACAGGGAGCGAGCAGTACTTC
16,TRBV5-1,TRBJ2-3,TRBD2,.,CASSFSGRGSTDTQYF,TGCGCCAGCAGCTTTAGCGGGAGAGGGAGCACAGATACGCAGTATTTT
13,TRBV30,TRBJ1-1,.,.,CAWSVNRDTEAFF,TGTGCCTGGAGTGTAAACAGGGACACTGAAGCTTTCTTT
11,TRBV19,TRBJ1-1,.,.,CASRAGSEAFF,TGTGCCAGTAGGGCAGGGTCTGAAGCTTTCTTT
14,TRBV7-9,TRBJ1-1,.,.,CASSLQTSNTEAFF,TGTGCCAGCAGCTTACAGACTTCTAACACTGAAGCTTTCTTT
13,TRBV5-1,TRBJ1-4,.,once,CASSYTTNEKLFF,TGCGCCAGCAGCTATACAACTAATGAAAAACTGTTTTTT
15,TRBV9,TRBJ2-7,.,once,CASSPRQAGLYEQYF,TGTGCCAGCAGCCCCCGACAGGCCGGTCTCTACGAGCAGTACTTC
18,TRBV7-9,TRBJ2-7,TRBD2,few,CASSLTRGLAGATYEQYF,TGTGCCAGCAGCTTGACACGGGGACTAGCGGGAGCGACCTACGAGCAGTACTTC